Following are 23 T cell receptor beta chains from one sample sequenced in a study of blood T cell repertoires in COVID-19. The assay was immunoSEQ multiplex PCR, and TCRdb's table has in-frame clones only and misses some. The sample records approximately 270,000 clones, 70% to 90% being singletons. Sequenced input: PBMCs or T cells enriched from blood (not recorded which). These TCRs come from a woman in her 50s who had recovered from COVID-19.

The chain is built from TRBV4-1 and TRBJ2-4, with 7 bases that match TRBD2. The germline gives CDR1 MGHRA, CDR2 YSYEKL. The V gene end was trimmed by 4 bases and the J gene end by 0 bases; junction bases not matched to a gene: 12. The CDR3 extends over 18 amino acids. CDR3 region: CASSPRTRATLAKNIQYF. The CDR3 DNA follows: TGCGCCAGCAGCCCGAGGACTAGGGCGACCCTAGCCAAAAACATTCAGTACTTC.

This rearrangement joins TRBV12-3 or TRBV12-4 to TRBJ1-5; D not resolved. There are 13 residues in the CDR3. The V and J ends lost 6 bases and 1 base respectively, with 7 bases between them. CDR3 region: CASSLMSNQPQHF. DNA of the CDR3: TGTGCCAGCAGCCTTATGAGCAATCAGCCCCAGCATTTT.

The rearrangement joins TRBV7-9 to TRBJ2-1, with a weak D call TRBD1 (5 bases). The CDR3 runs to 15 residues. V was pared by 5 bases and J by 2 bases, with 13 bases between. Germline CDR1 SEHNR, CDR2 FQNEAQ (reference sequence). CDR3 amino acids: CASSPRQSTYNEQFF. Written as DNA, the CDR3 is TGTGCCAGCAGCCCGAGACAGTCAACCTACAATGAGCAGTTCTTC.

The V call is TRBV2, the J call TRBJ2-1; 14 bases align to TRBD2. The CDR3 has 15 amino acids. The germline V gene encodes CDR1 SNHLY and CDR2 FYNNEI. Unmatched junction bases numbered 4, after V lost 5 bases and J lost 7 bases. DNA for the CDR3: TGTGCCAGCAGTTCCGGGACTAGCGGGAGAAATGAGCAGTTCTTC. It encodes CASSSGTSGRNEQFF. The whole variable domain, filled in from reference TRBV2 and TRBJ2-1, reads EPEVTQTPSHQVTQMGQEVILRCVPISNHLYFYWYRQILGQKVEFLVSFYNNEISEKSEIFDDQFSVERPDGSNFTLKIRSTKLEDSAMYFCASSSGTSGRNEQFFGPGTRLTVL.

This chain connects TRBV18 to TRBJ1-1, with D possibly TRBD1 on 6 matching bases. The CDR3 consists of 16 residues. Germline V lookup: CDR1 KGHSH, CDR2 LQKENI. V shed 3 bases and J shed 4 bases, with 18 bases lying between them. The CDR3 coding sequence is TGTGCCAGCTCACCTTTTGATTTGAGGGGGGGCACTGAAGCTTTCTTT. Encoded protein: CASSPFDLRGGTEAFF.

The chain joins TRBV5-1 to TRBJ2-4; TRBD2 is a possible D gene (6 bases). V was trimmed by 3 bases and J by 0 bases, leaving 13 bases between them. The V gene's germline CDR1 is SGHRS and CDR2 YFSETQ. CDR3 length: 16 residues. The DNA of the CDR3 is TGCGCCAGCAGCTCTATGCCTAGCGAAGCCAAAAACATTCAGTACTTC. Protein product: CASSSMPSEAKNIQYF. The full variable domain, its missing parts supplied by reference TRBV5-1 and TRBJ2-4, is KAGVTQTPRYLIKTRGQQVTLSCSPISGHRSVSWYQQTPGQGLQFLFEYFSETQRNKGNFPGRFSGRQFSNSRSEMNVSTLELGDSALYLCASSSMPSEAKNIQYFGAGTRLSVL.

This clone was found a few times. The CDR3 spells CASSYSTGLGYGYTF. DNA of the CDR3: TGTGCCAGCAGTTACTCAACAGGGCTTGGCTATGGCTACACCTTC. The J gene is TRBJ1-2, the V gene TRBV6-2 or TRBV6-3; TRBD1 might be the D (6 bases). The germline V gene encodes CDR1 MNHEY and CDR2 SVGEGT. The CDR3 is made up of 15 amino acids. Trimming cost V 0 bases and J 4 bases, with 12 bases left between them.

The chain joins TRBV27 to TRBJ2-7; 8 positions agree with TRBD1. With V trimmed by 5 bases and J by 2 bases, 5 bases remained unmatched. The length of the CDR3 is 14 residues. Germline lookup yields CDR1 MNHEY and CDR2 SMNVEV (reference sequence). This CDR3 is CASSLRQGTYEQYF. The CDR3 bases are TGTGCCAGCAGTCTCCGACAGGGGACCTACGAGCAGTACTTC.

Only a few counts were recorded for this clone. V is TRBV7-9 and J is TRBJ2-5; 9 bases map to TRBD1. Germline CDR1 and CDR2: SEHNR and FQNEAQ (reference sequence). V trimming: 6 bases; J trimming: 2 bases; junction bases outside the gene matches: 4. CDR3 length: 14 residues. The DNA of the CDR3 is TGTGCCAGCAGACAGGACAGGGGTCAAGAGACCCAGTACTTC. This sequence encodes CASRQDRGQETQYF.

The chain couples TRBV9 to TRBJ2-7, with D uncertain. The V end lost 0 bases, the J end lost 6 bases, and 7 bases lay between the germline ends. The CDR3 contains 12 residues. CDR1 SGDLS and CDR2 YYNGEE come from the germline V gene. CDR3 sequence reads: CASSVDSSEQYF. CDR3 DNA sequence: TGTGCCAGCAGCGTAGATTCTTCCGAGCAGTACTTC.

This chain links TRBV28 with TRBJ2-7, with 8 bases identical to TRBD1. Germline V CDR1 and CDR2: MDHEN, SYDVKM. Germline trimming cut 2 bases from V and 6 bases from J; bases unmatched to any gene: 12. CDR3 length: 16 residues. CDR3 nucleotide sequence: TGTGCCAGCAGTTTAGTCGCGAGTCAGGGGGCTGGCGAGCAGTACTTC. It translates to CASSLVASQGAGEQYF.

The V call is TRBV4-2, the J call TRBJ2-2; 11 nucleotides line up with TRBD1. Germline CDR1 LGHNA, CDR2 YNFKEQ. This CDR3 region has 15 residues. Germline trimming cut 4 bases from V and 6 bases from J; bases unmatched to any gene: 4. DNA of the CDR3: TGTGCCAGCAGCCCCGGGACAGGGGGGGCCGGGGAGCTGTTTTTT. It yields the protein CASSPGTGGAGELFF.

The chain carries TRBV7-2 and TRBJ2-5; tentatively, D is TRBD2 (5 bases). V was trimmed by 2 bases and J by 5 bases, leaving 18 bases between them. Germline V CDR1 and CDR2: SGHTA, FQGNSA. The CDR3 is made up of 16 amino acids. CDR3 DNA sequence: TGTGCCAGCAGCTTACGGTGGGCGGGCACGACTGAGACCCAGTACTTC. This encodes CASSLRWAGTTETQYF. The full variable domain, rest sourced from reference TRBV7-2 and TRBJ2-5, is GAGVSQSPSNKVTEKGKDVELRCDPISGHTALYWYRQSLGQGLEFLIYFQGNSAPDKSGLPSDRFSAERTGGSVSTLTIQRTQQEDSAVYLCASSLRWAGTTETQYFGPGTRLLVL.

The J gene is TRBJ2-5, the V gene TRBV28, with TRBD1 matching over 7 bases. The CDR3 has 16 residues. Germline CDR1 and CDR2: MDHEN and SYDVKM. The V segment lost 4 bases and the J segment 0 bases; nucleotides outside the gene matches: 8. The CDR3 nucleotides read TGTGCCAGCAGTTCCCCCGGACAGGCCGACCAAGAGACCCAGTACTTC. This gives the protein CASSSPGQADQETQYF.

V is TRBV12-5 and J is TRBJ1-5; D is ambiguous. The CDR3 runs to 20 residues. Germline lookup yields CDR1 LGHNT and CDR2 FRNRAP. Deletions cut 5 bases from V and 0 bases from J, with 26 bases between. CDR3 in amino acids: CASGPLLRPTVMISNQPQHF. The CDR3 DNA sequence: TGTGCTAGTGGTCCCCTTCTCAGGCCGACGGTGATGATTAGCAATCAGCCCCAGCATTTT.

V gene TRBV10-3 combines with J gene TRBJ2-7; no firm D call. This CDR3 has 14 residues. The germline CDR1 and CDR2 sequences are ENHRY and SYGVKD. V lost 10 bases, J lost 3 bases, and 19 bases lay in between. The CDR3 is CATRSSSVGYEQYF. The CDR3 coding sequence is TGTGCCACGCGATCCTCTAGTGTGGGCTACGAGCAGTACTTC.

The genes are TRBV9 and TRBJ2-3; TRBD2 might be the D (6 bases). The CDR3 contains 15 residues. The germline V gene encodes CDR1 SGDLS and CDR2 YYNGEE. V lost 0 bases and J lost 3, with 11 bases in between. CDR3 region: CASSVEAGRTDTQYF. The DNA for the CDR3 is TGTGCCAGCAGCGTAGAAGCAGGGAGGACAGATACGCAGTATTTT.

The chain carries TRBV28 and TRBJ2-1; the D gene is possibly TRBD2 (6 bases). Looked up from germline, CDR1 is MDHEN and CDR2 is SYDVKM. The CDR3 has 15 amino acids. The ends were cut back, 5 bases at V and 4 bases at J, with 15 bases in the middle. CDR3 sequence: CASSPPGLEYNEQFF. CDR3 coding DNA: TGTGCCAGCAGTCCGCCGGGACTTGAATACAATGAGCAGTTCTTC.

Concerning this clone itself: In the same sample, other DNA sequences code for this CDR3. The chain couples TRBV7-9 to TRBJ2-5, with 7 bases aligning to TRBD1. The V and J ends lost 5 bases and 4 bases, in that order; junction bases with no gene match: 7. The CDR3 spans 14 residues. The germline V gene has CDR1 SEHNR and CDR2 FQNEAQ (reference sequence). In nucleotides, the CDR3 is TGTGCCAGCAGCCGGGACAGCCCGAGAGAGACCCAGTACTTC. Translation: CASSRDSPRETQYF.

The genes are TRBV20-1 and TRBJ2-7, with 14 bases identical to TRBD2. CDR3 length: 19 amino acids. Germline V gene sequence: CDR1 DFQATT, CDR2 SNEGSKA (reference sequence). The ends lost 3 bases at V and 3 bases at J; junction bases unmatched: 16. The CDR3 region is CSASPIPGLAGVGIYEQYF. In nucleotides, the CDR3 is TGCAGTGCTAGTCCTATTCCGGGACTAGCGGGAGTCGGTATCTACGAGCAGTACTTC.

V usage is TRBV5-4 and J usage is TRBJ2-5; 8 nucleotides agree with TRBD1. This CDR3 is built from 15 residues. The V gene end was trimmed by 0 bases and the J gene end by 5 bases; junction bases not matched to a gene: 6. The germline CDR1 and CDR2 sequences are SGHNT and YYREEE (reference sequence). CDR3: CASSLEQGAGETQYF. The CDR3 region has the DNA TGTGCCAGCAGCTTGGAGCAGGGGGCAGGGGAGACCCAGTACTTC.

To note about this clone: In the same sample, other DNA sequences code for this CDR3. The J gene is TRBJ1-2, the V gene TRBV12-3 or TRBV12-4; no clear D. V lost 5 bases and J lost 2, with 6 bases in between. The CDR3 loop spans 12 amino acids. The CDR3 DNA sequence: TGTGCCAGCAGTCCGGGAAACTATGGCTACACCTTC. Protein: CASSPGNYGYTF.

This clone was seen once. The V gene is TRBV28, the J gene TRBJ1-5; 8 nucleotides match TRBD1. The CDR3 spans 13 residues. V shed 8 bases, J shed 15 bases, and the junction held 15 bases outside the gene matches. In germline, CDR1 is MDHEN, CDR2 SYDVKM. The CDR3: CASWDRPSDLRHF. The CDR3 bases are TGTGCCAGCTGGGACAGGCCCTCCGATCTGCGGCATTTT. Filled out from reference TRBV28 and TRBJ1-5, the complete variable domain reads DVKVTQSSRYLVKRTGEKVFLECVQDMDHENMFWYRQDPGLGLRLIYFSYDVKMKEKGDIPEGYSVSREKKERFSLILESASTNQTSMYLCASWDRPSDLRHFGDGTRLSIL.